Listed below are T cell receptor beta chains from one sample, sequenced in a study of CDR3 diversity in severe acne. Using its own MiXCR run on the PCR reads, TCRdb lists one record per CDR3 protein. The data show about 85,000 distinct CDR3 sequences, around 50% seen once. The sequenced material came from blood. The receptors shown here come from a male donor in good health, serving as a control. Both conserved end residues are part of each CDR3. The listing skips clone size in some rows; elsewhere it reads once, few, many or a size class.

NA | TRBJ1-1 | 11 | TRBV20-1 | CSAEGQSRAFF
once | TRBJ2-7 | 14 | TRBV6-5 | CASSYPDRVNEQYF
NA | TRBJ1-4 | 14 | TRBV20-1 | CSATRQGLHEKLFF
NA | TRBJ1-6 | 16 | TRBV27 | CASRPMAGSINSPLHF
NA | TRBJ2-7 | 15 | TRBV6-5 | CASSYSGQRADTQYF
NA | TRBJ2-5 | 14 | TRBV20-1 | CTRTQQAPGETQYF
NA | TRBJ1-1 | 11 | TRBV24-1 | CATSRGTEASF
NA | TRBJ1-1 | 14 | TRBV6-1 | CASSPTGEGTEAFF
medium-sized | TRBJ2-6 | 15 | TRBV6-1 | CASSEISSGANVLTF
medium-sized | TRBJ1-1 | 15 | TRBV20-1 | CSARWRGGLDAEAFF
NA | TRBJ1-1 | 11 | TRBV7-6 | CASNLGAEALF
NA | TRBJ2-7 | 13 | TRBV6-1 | CASGEGRTSEQYF
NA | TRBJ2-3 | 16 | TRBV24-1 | CATSDSGQGATDTQYF
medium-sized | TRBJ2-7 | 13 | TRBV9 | CASSPRRAHEQYF
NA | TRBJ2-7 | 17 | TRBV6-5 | CASSLGTSPAGQYEQYF
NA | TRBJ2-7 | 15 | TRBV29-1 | CSVFSVGRGIYEQYF
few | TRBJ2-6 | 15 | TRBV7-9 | CASSEQGTGANVLTF
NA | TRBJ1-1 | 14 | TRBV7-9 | CASSFRPVNTEAFF
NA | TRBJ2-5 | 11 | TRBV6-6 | CASAREQTQYF
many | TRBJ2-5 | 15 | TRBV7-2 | CASSLTSSETGTQYF
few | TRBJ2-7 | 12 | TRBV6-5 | CASSSSSYEQYF
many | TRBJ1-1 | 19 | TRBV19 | CASSIQSLGTRALNTEAFF
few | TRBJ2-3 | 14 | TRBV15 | CATAASGGSVTQYF
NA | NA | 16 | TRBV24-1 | CATSDGLAGTYNEQFF
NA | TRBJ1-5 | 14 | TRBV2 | CASSEDSPNQPQHF
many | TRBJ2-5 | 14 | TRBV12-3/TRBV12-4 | CASSFVGGDETQYF
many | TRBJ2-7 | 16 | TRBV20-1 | CSARDLGTGDSYEQYF
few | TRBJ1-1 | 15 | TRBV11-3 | CASSHGTGGNTEAFF
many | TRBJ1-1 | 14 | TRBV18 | CASSSGTANTEAFF
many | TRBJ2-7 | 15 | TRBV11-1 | CASSLPGQGAYEQYF
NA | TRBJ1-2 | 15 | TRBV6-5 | CASSPAMGQHYGYTF
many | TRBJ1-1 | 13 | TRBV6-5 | CASSYRQATEAFF
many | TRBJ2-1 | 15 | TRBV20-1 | CSATLGGLFIDEQFF
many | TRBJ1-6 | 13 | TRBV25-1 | CASRGQGNSPLHF
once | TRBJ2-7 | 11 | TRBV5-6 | CASSSYNEQYF
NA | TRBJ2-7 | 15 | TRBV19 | CASSPYGTEVYEQYF
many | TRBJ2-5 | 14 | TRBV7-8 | CAIRRSEDKETQYF
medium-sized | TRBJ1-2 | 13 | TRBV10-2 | CASSGQGARGYTF
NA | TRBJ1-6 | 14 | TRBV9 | CASSARTDNSPLHF
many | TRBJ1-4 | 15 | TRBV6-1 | CASSDRVLVREKLFF
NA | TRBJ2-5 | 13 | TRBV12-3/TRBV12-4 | CASSLRGGETQYF
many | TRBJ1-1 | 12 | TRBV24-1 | CATSPGTGEAFF
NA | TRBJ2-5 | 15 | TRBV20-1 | CSAADVAGPQETQYF
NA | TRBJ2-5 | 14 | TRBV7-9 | CASSLAGLAETQYF
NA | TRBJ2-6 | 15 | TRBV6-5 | CASSLRGVGANVLTF
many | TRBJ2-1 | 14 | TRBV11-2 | CASSLGLALNEQFF
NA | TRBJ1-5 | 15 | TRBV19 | CASSIIRQGGQPQHF
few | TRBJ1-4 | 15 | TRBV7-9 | CASSRTGTGGEKLFF
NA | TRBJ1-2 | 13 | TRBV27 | CASSPTPLAGYTF
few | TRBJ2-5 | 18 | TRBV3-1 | CASSQSNQWGTYQETQYF
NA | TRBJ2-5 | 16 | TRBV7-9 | CASSPGTSGNLETQYF
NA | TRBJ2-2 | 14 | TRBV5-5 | CASSLAENAGELFF
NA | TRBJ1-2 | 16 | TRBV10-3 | CAISESTGQSLYGYTF
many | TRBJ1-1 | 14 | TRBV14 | CASSHDRMNTEAFF
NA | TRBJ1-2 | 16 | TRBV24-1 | CATSDPRTGGNYGYTF
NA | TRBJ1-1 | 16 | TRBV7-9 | CASSLGDRGGSTEAFF
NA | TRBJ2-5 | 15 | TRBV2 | CASRESGGFQETQYF